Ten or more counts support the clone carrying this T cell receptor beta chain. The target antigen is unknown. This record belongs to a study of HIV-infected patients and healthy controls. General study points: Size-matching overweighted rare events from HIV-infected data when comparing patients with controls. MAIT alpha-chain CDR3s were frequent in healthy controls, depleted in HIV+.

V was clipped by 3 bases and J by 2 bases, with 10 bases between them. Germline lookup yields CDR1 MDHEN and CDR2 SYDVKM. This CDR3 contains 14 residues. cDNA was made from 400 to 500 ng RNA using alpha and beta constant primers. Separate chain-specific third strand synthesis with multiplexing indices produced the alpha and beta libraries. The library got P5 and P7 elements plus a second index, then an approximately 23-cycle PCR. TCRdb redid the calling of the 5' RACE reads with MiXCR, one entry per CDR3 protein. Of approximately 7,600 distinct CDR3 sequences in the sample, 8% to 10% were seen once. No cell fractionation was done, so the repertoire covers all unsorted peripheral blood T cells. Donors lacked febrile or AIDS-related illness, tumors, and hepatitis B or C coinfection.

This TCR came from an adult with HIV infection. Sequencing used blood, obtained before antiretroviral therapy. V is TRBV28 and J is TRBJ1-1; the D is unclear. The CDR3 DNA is TGTGCCAGCAGTTTGGGTAACAGTAACACTGAAGCTTTCTTT. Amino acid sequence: CASSLGNSNTEAFF.